This T cell receptor beta chain came from a study of T cell repertoires in cytomegalovirus infection (dated by TCRdb to between 2017 and 2020). About the study as a whole: Alongside well-studied HLA-B-restricted epitopes, the peptide stimulations were aimed at recently identified HLA-C-restricted CMV epitopes, whose presentation resists viral immunomodulation. Because public TCR beta signatures pointed to carriage of CMV infection together with the matching HLA type, the HLA type of each donor mattered for the analysis.

CDR1 and CDR2 (SEHNR, FQNEAQ) derive from the germline V gene (reference sequence). V loses 5 bases, J loses 6 bases, and the germline ends lie 22 bases apart. Counted from cysteine to phenylalanine, this CDR3 has 16 amino acids. Just the 48-base CDR3 DNA is kept, in frame starting at base 1. General study outcomes and caveats: The ex vivo response was dominated by HLA-C-restricted CMV-specific TCR beta clonotypes, which also provided the single most frequent clonotype in two of eight donors. Cumulative frequency of public TCR beta family members discriminated carriers of CMV infection plus the relevant HLA type in this cohort and an independent 352-donor cohort.

The sample's treatment or condition label, decoded: in vitro stimulation with specific CMV peptide epitopes to enrich CMV-specific T cells. A remark on this clonotype: It has no known antigen specificity. No clone much larger than this one lies a single base away; base qualities are absent.

TCRdb lists the instrument as Illumina HiSeq 1500. TCRdb trimmed public reads at Q25 via fastp, called clones via MiXCR and kept in-frame beta chains. Under each unique CDR3 protein, matching rows form one entry showing the most common genes and DNA. For this sample the table gives fewer than 950,000 distinct CDR3 sequences, of which around a third were detected only once. The top ten clonotypes cover over 10% of the sample. Recombination connected TRBV7-9 to TRBJ1-1; the D gene is perhaps TRBD1, on 5 matching bases. This receptor was obtained from a human donor in good health (CMV status not recorded). Some clones in this sample may be carry-over from other donors' samples. Sequenced material: cultured CD8+ T cells from PBMCs, taken from culture after CMV antigen stimulation. Read as DNA, the sequence is TGTGCCAGCAGCCCACTACGTGGACACCGGAGGGCTGAAGCTTTCTTT. Its protein product is CASSPLRGHRRAEAFF. With the rest looked up from the reference TRBV7-9 and TRBJ1-1 genes rather than sequenced, the full variable domain is DTGVSQNPRHKITKRGQNVTFRCDPISEHNRLYWYRQTLGQGPEFLTYFQNEAQLEKSRLLSDRFSAERPKGSFSTLEIQRTEQGDSAMYLCASSPLRGHRRAEAFFGQGTRLTVV.